One TCR beta chain is described in this entry. Its specific antigen is unknown. Base qualities are not recorded, but no much larger clone differs from it by a single base. The time point label, read with the paper, signifies: about 28 days (+/-7) after the second vaccine dose. AZD1222 recipients with second doses at about 4 weeks or about 12 weeks were pooled, because spike-specific TCR depth and breadth did not differ between schedules. The vaccinee samples were drawn from two UK trials, COV001 and COV002, one of which was a single-blind randomized controlled phase 2/3 trial testing AZD1222 (ChAdOx1 nCoV-19) in healthy adults. Trial participant PBMC samples were collected at day 0 and day 28 after the second dose for TCRbeta chain sequencing. The data derive from a study of T cell responses to AZD1222 COVID-19 vaccine (dated by TCRdb to the early 2020s). Notes on the research overall: A total of 233 trial participants underwent TCR sequencing, of whom around 200 received two doses of AZD1222 and approximately 25 received two doses of the MenACWY control vaccine. Trial participants were enrolled into age subgroups of 18-55, 56-69 and 70-plus years, which contained 148, 28 and 57 TCR-sequenced participants, respectively.

The research as a whole found: No day 14 peak-response samples were available, so repertoires were characterized only after the peak T cell response. Spike-specific TCR breadth and depth rose significantly after two AZD1222 doses compared with day 0 and with MenACWY recipients. Conclusions about previously exposed vaccinees were limited because only six AZD1222 recipients were SARS-CoV-2 seropositive at baseline. Participants were mostly white British and included more females than males, and it was suggested by the authors that clonal diversity may have been underestimated. The whole spike protein was spanned by vaccine-associated CD4 TCRs, and dominant responses were seen in regions 160-218 and 743-854. In the small 56-69-year group, the increase in depth fell short of significance, most likely because of low power. Nearly half of unique spike-specific TCRs reportedly recognized epitopes outside regions mutated in the B.1.351 and B.1.1.7 variants.

The CDR3 regions of human TCRbeta chains were analyzed by immunosequencing. Per the original workflow: TCRs in the repertoires were compared against a reference library of SARS-CoV-2-specific TCRs that had been generated with the MIRA antigen-specificity platform. Breadth was defined as the fraction of unique TCRs that were SARS-CoV-2-associated, and depth was defined as the fraction of total T cells that were SARS-CoV-2-associated. Each spike-specific TCR was assigned to its reactive spike region and to a CD4 or CD8 class using the MIRA data. Log10-transformed breadth and depth values were compared by one-way ANOVA with Sidak's multiple comparisons tests. TCRdb's version of the immuneACCESS table is confined to in-frame rearrangements and falls short of the full clone set. An unresolved V gene accounts for under half of the shortfall where checked; the remainder is of unknown origin. V and J calls plus clone size are reproduced from that table; the DNA served to infer D and trimming. The sample has 75,000 to 95,000 clones on record, approximately 89% of them singletons. The ten top clones hold around 30% of the sample.

Here the sequenced sample was peripheral blood, taken 28 days after the second AZD1222 dose. The receptor was isolated from an adult who received the AZD1222 COVID-19 vaccine.

The DNA is TGTGCCAGCTCACCCACACAGGGGCGGGATGAGCAGTTCTTC. Translated, it reads CASSPTQGRDEQFF. The chain is made from TRBV18 and TRBJ2-1; 7 of the junction bases match TRBD1. The germline V gene encodes CDR1 KGHSH and CDR2 LQKENI. V trim: 3 bases; J trim: 8 bases; unmatched bases: 7. The CDR3, from cysteine to phenylalanine, totals 14 residues. Only the CDR3 portion is preserved as DNA: 42 bases, with reading frame beginning at the first base.